This entry lists 6 T cell receptor beta chains sequenced from one sample in a study of spatial heterogeneity in lung cancer. MiXCR, applied by TCRdb to the 5' RACE reads, yields one record per CDR3 protein. The table records around 10,000 distinct CDR3 sequences, roughly 7.9% of them present only once. Time point indicated: sample taken at primary tumor resection. Whole RNA was taken from tumor, nontumor lung or frozen PBMC; it was then sequenced unsorted. Sequencing used PBMCs, obtained at surgery. Receptor source: a male donor with early-stage non-small cell lung cancer.

This clonotype was detected many times. The chain carries TRBV7-2 and TRBJ2-7, with 10 bases fitting TRBD1. The CDR3 has 15 amino acids. The germline gives CDR1 SGHTA, CDR2 FQGNSA. With 4 bases clipped from V and 5 bases from J, the junction kept 8 bases outside the gene matches. The CDR3 reads CASSSRDRGIHEQYF. The CDR3 DNA is TGTGCCAGCAGCTCGCGGGACAGGGGTATCCACGAGCAGTACTTC.

In this sample, this clonotype turned up many times. CDR3 bases: TGTGCCAGCAGAGGGACCCCCCAAGAGACCCAGTACTTC. As protein: CASRGTPQETQYF. The V call is TRBV6-1, the J call TRBJ2-5, with D perhaps TRBD1 or TRBD2 (5 bases each). There are 13 residues in the CDR3. Germline lookup yields CDR1 MNHNS and CDR2 SASEGT. V was pared by 6 bases and J by 1 base, with 9 bases between.

Relative to its sample, this clonotype is medium-sized. V usage is TRBV7-2 and J usage is TRBJ1-2; the D gene is possibly TRBD1 (5 bases). The V gene's germline CDR1 is SGHTA and CDR2 FQGNSA. The CDR3 runs to 16 residues. The germline V and J ends were trimmed by 3 bases and 5 bases, with 19 bases remaining between them. This CDR3 is CASSLKWDGLLYGYTF. The CDR3 coding sequence is TGTGCCAGCAGCTTGAAATGGGACGGGCTTCTATATGGCTACACCTTC.

The sample holds many counts of this clonotype. The gene calls are TRBV10-3 and TRBJ1-1; D gene ambiguous. Looked up from germline, CDR1 is ENHRY and CDR2 is SYGVKD. The CDR3 is 12 residues long. With 11 bases removed from V and 3 bases from J, the gap between germline ends came to 13 bases. CDR3 protein: CASSLRDTEAFF. The CDR3 nucleotides read TGTGCCTCTAGTCTGAGGGACACTGAAGCTTTCTTT.

A few counts support this clonotype. V usage is TRBV20-1 and J usage is TRBJ1-1, with 8 nucleotides matching TRBD1. The junction had 8 bases not matched to a gene; V was cut back by 1 base and J by 1 base. The V gene's germline CDR1 is DFQATT and CDR2 SNEGSKA (reference sequence). The CDR3 contains 16 residues. CDR3 sequence: CSARVMGQGANTEAFF. The CDR3 nucleotides read TGCAGTGCTAGAGTGATGGGTCAGGGGGCGAACACTGAAGCTTTCTTT.

This clonotype occurred many times. V and J are TRBV7-2 and TRBJ2-7; unclear D gene. Germline values: CDR1 SGHTA, CDR2 FQGNSA. The V gene lost 1 base and the J gene lost 2 bases, with 15 bases spanning the gap. The CDR3 runs to 16 residues. The CDR3 region is CASSLEFGPKAYEQYF. CDR3 nucleotides: TGTGCCAGCAGCTTAGAGTTCGGACCGAAGGCCTACGAGCAGTACTTC.